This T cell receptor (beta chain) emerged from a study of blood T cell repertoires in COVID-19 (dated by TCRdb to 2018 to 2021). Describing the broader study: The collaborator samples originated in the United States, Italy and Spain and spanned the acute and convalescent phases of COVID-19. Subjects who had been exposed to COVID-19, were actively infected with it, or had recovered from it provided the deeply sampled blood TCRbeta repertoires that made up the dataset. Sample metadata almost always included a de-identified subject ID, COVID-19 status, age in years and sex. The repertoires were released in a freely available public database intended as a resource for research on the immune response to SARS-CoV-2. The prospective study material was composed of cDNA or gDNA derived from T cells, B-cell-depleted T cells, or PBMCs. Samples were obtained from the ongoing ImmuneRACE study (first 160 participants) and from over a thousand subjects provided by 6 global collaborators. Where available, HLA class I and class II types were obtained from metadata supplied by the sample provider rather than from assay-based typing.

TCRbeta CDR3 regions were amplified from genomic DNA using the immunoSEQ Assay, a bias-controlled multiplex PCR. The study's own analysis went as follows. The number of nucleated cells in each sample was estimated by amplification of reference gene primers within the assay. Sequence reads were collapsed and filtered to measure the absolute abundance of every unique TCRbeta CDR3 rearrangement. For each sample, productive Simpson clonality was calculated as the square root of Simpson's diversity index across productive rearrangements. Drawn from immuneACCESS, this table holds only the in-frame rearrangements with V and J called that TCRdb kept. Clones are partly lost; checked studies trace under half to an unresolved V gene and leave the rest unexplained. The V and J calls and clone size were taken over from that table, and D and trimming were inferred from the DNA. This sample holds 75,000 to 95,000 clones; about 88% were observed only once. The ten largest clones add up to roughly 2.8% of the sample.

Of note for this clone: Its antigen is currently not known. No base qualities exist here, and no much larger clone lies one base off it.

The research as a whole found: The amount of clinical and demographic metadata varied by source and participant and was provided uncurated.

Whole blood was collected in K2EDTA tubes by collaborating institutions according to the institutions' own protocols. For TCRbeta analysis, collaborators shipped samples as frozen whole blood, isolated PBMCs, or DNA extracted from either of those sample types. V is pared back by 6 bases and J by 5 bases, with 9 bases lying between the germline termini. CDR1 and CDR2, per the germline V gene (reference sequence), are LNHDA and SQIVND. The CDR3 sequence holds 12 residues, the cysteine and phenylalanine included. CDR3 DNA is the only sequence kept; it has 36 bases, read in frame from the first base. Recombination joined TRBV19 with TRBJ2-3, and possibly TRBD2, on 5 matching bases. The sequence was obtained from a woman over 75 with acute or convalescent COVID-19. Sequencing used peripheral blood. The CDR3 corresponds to CASRVRGDTQYF. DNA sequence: TGTGCCAGTAGGGTCCGGGGAGATACGCAGTATTTT.